These 27 T cell receptor beta chains were all obtained from the same sample, sequenced in a study of T cell changes during pregnancy in multiple sclerosis. The assay was immunoSEQ multiplex PCR, and TCRdb's table has in-frame clones only and misses some. The repertoire consists of 60,000 or so clones, with about 94% occurring once and the leading ten covering over 0.35%. Specimen: CD4+ T cells from peripheral blood mononuclear cells, collected before pregnancy. All receptors come from a female donor with multiple sclerosis, enrolled in a pregnancy study.

The chain employs TRBV28 and TRBJ2-5; possible D gene TRBD2, 5 bases. Trimming left V 3 bases short and J 0 bases short, with 11 bases between. CDR3 length: 15 residues. Per germline, CDR1 MDHEN and CDR2 SYDVKM. The DNA of the CDR3 is TGTGCCAGCAGTTTTAGGAGGTCGGACCAAGAGACCCAGTACTTC. This codes for CASSFRRSDQETQYF.

The chain couples TRBV28 to TRBJ2-1, with D unclear. This CDR3 is 14 amino acids long. Germline lookup yields CDR1 MDHEN and CDR2 SYDVKM. The V end lost 5 bases, the J end lost 6 bases, and 14 bases lay between the germline ends. This CDR3 reads CASSLLFRVNEQFF. The CDR3 region has the DNA TGTGCCAGCAGTCTCCTGTTCCGCGTCAATGAGCAGTTCTTC.

The genes are TRBV7-2 and TRBJ2-7, with D perhaps TRBD1 (6 bases). Germline loops: CDR1 SGHTA, CDR2 FQGNSA. The CDR3 is made up of 14 amino acids. The V gene lost 7 bases and the J gene lost 7 bases, with 20 bases spanning the gap. CDR3 sequence: CASTGSTGTGEQYF. DNA of the CDR3: TGTGCCAGCACCGGCTCGACAGGAACGGGTGAGCAGTACTTC.

The V gene is TRBV4-3, the J gene TRBJ1-4; D unresolved. Per germline, CDR1 LGHNA and CDR2 YSLEER. V lost 2 bases, J lost 3 bases, and 10 bases lay in between. The CDR3 spans 15 residues. The CDR3 nucleotides read TGCGCCAGCAGCCAACAAAACAGTGCTAATGAAAAACTGTTTTTT. Its translation is CASSQQNSANEKLFF.

Only one count was recorded for this clone. The V and J genes are TRBV11-3 and TRBJ1-1; D gene uncertain. The CDR3 is 12 amino acids. Trimming removed 0 bases at V and 11 bases at J, with 10 bases between. CDR1 is SGHNT and CDR2 is YENEEA in the germline V gene. In DNA form, the CDR3 reads TGTGCCAGCAGCTTAGATCTAGGCTTCGCTTTCTTT. Its protein product is CASSLDLGFAFF.

V usage is TRBV5-1 and J usage is TRBJ1-3; D ambiguous. Trimming took off 0 bases at V and 0 bases at J, with 7 bases between the two ends. This CDR3 is 15 amino acids long. The V gene's germline CDR1 is SGHRS and CDR2 YFSETQ. In nucleotides, the CDR3 is TGCGCCAGCAGCTTGGTCGAGGCCTCTGGAAACACCATATATTTT. Amino acid sequence: CASSLVEASGNTIYF. Drawing the rest from reference TRBV5-1 and TRBJ1-3, the complete variable domain is KAGVTQTPRYLIKTRGQQVTLSCSPISGHRSVSWYQQTPGQGLQFLFEYFSETQRNKGNFPGRFSGRQFSNSRSEMNVSTLELGDSALYLCASSLVEASGNTIYFGEGSWLTVV.

This chain links TRBV2 with TRBJ2-3, with 11 bases matching TRBD2. The J segment lost 6 bases and the V segment lost 6 bases, leaving 11 bases of the junction unmatched. The CDR3 has 16 residues. Germline CDR1 SNHLY, CDR2 FYNNEI. The DNA for the CDR3 is TGTGCCAGCAGCTCGGCTAATAGCGGGAGGGCGGATACGCAGTATTTT. It translates to CASSSANSGRADTQYF.

The gene calls are TRBV2 and TRBJ2-5, with D possibly matching TRBD2 (5 bases). Germline CDR1 and CDR2: SNHLY and FYNNEI. Trimming shortened V by 6 bases and J by 1 base, and 12 bases separated the two germline ends. The CDR3 is 14 residues long. CDR3 in DNA: TGTGCCAGCAGCACGAGGGTGATCCAAGAGACCCAGTACTTC. It specifies CASSTRVIQETQYF. The whole variable domain, remainder taken from reference TRBV2 and TRBJ2-5, is EPEVTQTPSHQVTQMGQEVILRCVPISNHLYFYWYRQILGQKVEFLVSFYNNEISEKSEIFDDQFSVERPDGSNFTLKIRSTKLEDSAMYFCASSTRVIQETQYFGPGTRLLVL.

The chain couples TRBV6-1 to TRBJ2-2; the D gene is possibly TRBD1 (6 bases). Trimming took 2 bases from V and 4 from J, leaving 8 bases between them. Germline lookup yields CDR1 MNHNS and CDR2 SASEGT. This CDR3 has 14 residues. The CDR3 DNA follows: TGTGCCAGCAGTGAATTAGGGGGCACCGGGGAGCTGTTTTTT. It yields the protein CASSELGGTGELFF.

J is TRBJ1-2 and V is TRBV4-3; no clear D gene. The CDR3 length is 15 residues. V shed 0 bases and J shed 1 base, with 9 bases lying between them. Germline V CDR1 and CDR2: LGHNA, YSLEER. CDR3 sequence (DNA): TGCGCCAGCAGCCAAGATATTACAGTTAACTATGGCTACACCTTC. Its protein product is CASSQDITVNYGYTF.

This chain joins TRBV27 and TRBJ1-4; the match to TRBD1 covers 7 bases. This CDR3 comprises 15 residues. Germline loops: CDR1 MNHEY, CDR2 SMNVEV (reference sequence). Trimming at V came to 1 base and at J to 3 bases, leaving 2 bases not matched to a gene. The CDR3 region has the DNA TGTGCCAGCAGTTTATTGGGACAGTCTAATGAAAAACTGTTTTTT. Translating it yields CASSLLGQSNEKLFF.

This clone was seen only once. The genes are TRBV29-1 and TRBJ2-7; 8 bases line up with TRBD2. CDR1 and CDR2 from the germline V gene are SQVTM and ANQGSEA. The CDR3 runs 16 residues. V dropped 4 bases and J dropped 1; count of bases not matched to a gene: 12. CDR3 in amino acids: CSVASLAGRRSYEQYF. The CDR3 coding sequence is TGCAGCGTTGCGTCCTTAGCGGGACGGAGGTCCTACGAGCAGTACTTC.

This chain joins TRBV7-2 and TRBJ2-1, with 15 bases that match TRBD2. The CDR3 has 16 residues. V was clipped by 5 bases and J by 7 bases; unmatched bases: 6. Germline CDR1 reads SGHTA; CDR2 reads FQGNSA. The CDR3 loop reads CASSGGGLAGGNEQFF. The CDR3 nucleotides read TGTGCCAGCAGCGGGGGGGGACTAGCGGGAGGTAATGAGCAGTTCTTC.

A note on this clone: An end of the junction does not agree with germline; a read error may underlie this. The chain employs TRBV5-6 and TRBJ2-5, with D unresolved. The CDR3 has 8 amino acids. Per the germline V gene, CDR1 is SGHDT and CDR2 is YYEEEE. CDR3 sequence (DNA): TGCCCTAAGTTTTCCCAGTACTTC. This encodes CPKFSQYF.

This chain connects TRBV7-2 to TRBJ2-7, with 8 bases that match TRBD2. Trimming at V came to 4 bases and at J to 4 bases, leaving 6 bases not matched to a gene. The CDR3 has 14 amino acids. Germline V gene data show CDR1 as SGHTA and CDR2 as FQGNSA. The CDR3 DNA is TGTGCCAGCAGCTCCAGGACTAGCTTGTACGAGCAGTACTTC. As protein: CASSSRTSLYEQYF. The whole variable domain, remainder taken from reference TRBV7-2 and TRBJ2-7, is GAGVSQSPSNKVTEKGKDVELRCDPISGHTALYWYRQSLGQGLEFLIYFQGNSAPDKSGLPSDRFSAERTGGSVSTLTIQRTQQEDSAVYLCASSSRTSLYEQYFGPGTRLTVT.

This clone was counted a single time. The V and J genes are TRBV6-6 and TRBJ2-1, with 14 bases identical to TRBD2. V dropped 0 bases and J dropped 9; count of bases not matched to a gene: 4. The CDR3 totals 16 residues. Germline assignment: CDR1 MNHNY and CDR2 SVGAGI (reference sequence). This CDR3 is CASSYSGTSGSSEQFF. CDR3 bases: TGTGCCAGCAGTTACTCCGGGACTAGCGGGAGTAGTGAGCAGTTCTTC.

This clone ranks as medium-sized. The genes are TRBV29-1 and TRBJ2-5, with 7 bases aligning to TRBD2. There are 17 residues in the CDR3. V dropped 0 bases and J dropped 3; count of bases not matched to a gene: 13. Germline CDR1 SQVTM, CDR2 ANQGSEA. The CDR3 DNA sequence: TGCAGCGTTGAAGAGTCCGGGGGAGGGCTCTGGAAAGAGACCCAGTACTTC. Translation gives CSVEESGGGLWKETQYF.

This clone was detected a few times. The chain is built from TRBV30 and TRBJ2-1, with 10 bases aligning to TRBD2. Losses at the gene ends were 2 bases for V and 4 bases for J; bases not matched to a gene: 11. The CDR3 covers 17 residues. Germline V gene sequence: CDR1 GTSNPN, CDR2 SVGIG (reference sequence). The CDR3 sequence is CAWSSRTGLATYNEQFF. The CDR3 DNA sequence: TGTGCCTGGAGTAGCCGAACGGGACTAGCGACTTACAATGAGCAGTTCTTC.

The chain combines TRBV5-4 with TRBJ2-6, with D unclear. Germline V CDR1 and CDR2: SGHNT, YYREEE (reference sequence). The CDR3 extends over 16 amino acids. V lost 1 base and J 1 base, leaving 9 bases between the germline ends. CDR3 residues: CASSLNSFSGANVLTF. The CDR3 nucleotides read TGTGCCAGCAGCTTGAATAGCTTTTCTGGGGCCAACGTCCTGACTTTC.

The CDR3 sequence is CASSVTSGRVAETQYF. In DNA, the CDR3 is TGTGCCAGCAGCGTCACTAGCGGGAGAGTCGCAGAGACCCAGTACTTC. This sequence joins TRBV9 and TRBJ2-5, with 11 bases identical to TRBD2. The germline CDR1 and CDR2 sequences are SGDLS and YYNGEE. V shed 2 bases and J 4 bases; nucleotides not matched to a gene: 7. The CDR3 consists of 16 residues.

This clone was seen once. The chain couples TRBV11-3 to TRBJ2-7; 8 positions match TRBD1. Germline V gives CDR1 SGHNT, CDR2 YENEEA. J gave up 3 bases and V 3 bases, and 7 bases lay outside the gene matches. The CDR3 loop spans 15 amino acids. The DNA for the CDR3 is TGTGCCAGCAGCTTGCGACCCGGGACAGGCTACGAGCAGTACTTC. Its protein product is CASSLRPGTGYEQYF. Filled out from reference TRBV11-3 and TRBJ2-7, the complete variable domain reads EAGVVQSPRYKIIEKKQPVAFWCNPISGHNTLYWYLQNLGQGPELLIRYENEEAVDDSQLPKDRFSAERLKGVDSTLKIQPAELGDSAVYLCASSLRPGTGYEQYFGPGTRLTVT.

This sequence joins TRBV9 and TRBJ2-3; 9 positions agree with TRBD2. Germline V CDR1 and CDR2: SGDLS, YYNGEE. V lost 0 bases and J lost 5; bases outside the gene matches: 16. The CDR3 is made up of 19 amino acids. The CDR3, as DNA: TGTGCCAGCAGCGTAGACGCAGGCGGGAGGGTCACTTTTGGAGATACGCAGTATTTT. This translates into CASSVDAGGRVTFGDTQYF.

This chain's CDR3 is CASGGGAGSNQPQHF. The CDR3 coding sequence is TGTGCCAGCGGAGGAGGGGCTGGTAGCAATCAGCCCCAGCATTTT. The chain carries TRBV2 and TRBJ1-5, with D perhaps TRBD1 (5 bases). Per the germline V gene, CDR1 is SNHLY and CDR2 is FYNNEI. CDR3 length: 15 residues. V lost 8 bases, J lost 0 bases, and 14 bases lay in between.

The J gene is TRBJ1-1, the V gene TRBV18; 7 nucleotides match TRBD1. Germline V lookup: CDR1 KGHSH, CDR2 LQKENI. The length of the CDR3 is 18 residues. The junction had 14 bases not matched to a gene; V was cut back by 0 bases and J by 4 bases. The CDR3 sequence is CASSPPGQFQKGGTEAFF. The CDR3 bases are TGTGCCAGCTCACCACCGGGACAGTTCCAAAAAGGGGGCACTGAAGCTTTCTTT.

This clone occurred once. The chain employs TRBV4-3 and TRBJ1-4; TRBD1 agrees at 7 bases. V was clipped by 3 bases and J by 6 bases; unmatched bases: 7. Per germline, CDR1 LGHNA and CDR2 YSLEER. This CDR3 spans 15 amino acids. DNA of the CDR3: TGCGCCAGCAGCCAGAACAGGGGAGCGGATGAAAAACTGTTTTTT. Encoded protein: CASSQNRGADEKLFF.

The chain has TRBV18 and TRBJ2-3, with 13 bases aligning to TRBD2. The CDR3 has 17 residues. J was trimmed by 3 bases and V by 3 bases; bases with no gene match: 6. Germline assignment: CDR1 KGHSH and CDR2 LQKENI. The CDR3 DNA is TGTGCCAGCTCACCCCGGACTAGCGGGAGTCCAACAGATACGCAGTATTTT. Translated, it gives CASSPRTSGSPTDTQYF.

This chain connects TRBV19 to TRBJ2-7, with 8 nucleotides matching TRBD1. The CDR3 loop spans 16 amino acids. CDR1 LNHDA and CDR2 SQIVND come from the germline V gene (reference sequence). V was clipped by 4 bases and J by 7 bases; unmatched bases: 15. In DNA form, the CDR3 reads TGTGCCAGTAGTACCGGGACAGGCCTAACTCGGGGGGAGCAGTACTTC. This translates into CASSTGTGLTRGEQYF. The complete variable domain, with remaining parts taken from reference TRBV19 and TRBJ2-7, reads DGGITQSPKYLFRKEGQNVTLSCEQNLNHDAMYWYRQDPGQGLRLIYYSQIVNDFQKGDIAEGYSVSREKKESFPLTVTSAQKNPTAFYLCASSTGTGLTRGEQYFGPGTRLTVT.